This T cell receptor (beta chain) was captured in a study of stem cell transplantation in POMP-related autoinflammatory disease. Overall study context: Before transplant, CD4+ T cells skewed naive and CD8+ proportions were low. DNA chimerism showed 100% graft donor engraftment of neutrophils and platelets through one year.

Study-level results: Unique TRB V-J gene pairings were limited in number in patients with PRAID. A trend toward lower repertoire diversity and greater clonality appeared in every analyzed T-cell subset of PRAID patients.

Comments on this clone: Its antigen is undetermined.

Germline CDR1 reads MNHEY; CDR2 reads SVGAGI. CDR3 length: 13 residues. V was trimmed by 11 bases and J by 4 bases, leaving 14 bases between them. Assay: immunoSEQ multiplex PCR; the TCRdb copy retains only in-frame clones and omits some. The sample carries roughly 70,000 clones, around 90% recorded once. The sample here was CD4+ T cells from PBMCs, taken after stem cell transplantation. The clonotype originates from a human patient with POMP-related autoinflammation and immune dysregulation (PRAID). The graft donor may have contributed some T cells. The chain links TRBV6-5 to TRBJ2-2; D is possibly TRBD1 or TRBD2 (6 bases each). CDR3 sequence (DNA): TGTGCCTCGGGGGCGCCGAGCACCGGGGAGCTGTTTTTT. It is translated as CASGAPSTGELFF.